These 27 T cell receptor beta chains originate from one sample sequenced in a study of CD8 T cells in Susac syndrome. After extraction with the RNeasy kit, roughly 0.5 to 1 ug of the RNA was reverse transcribed using random hexamers. TCRdb re-called the immunoSEQ multiplex PCR reads through MiXCR, storing one row per CDR3 protein. The repertoire consists of 50,000 or so distinct CDR3 sequences, with 93% occurring once and the leading ten covering roughly 0.5%. Sample: CD8+ T cells from PBMCs. The receptors were sampled from a human donor with multiple sclerosis.

The chain joins TRBV11-2 to TRBJ2-7; weak D call: TRBD1 (6 bases). Trimming took off 1 base at V and 0 bases at J, with 10 bases between the two ends. From germline, CDR1 is SGHAT and CDR2 FQNNGV. The CDR3 sequence is 15 residues long. The DNA of the CDR3 is TGTGCCAGCAGCTTAGGTGGGGGCCGCTCCTACGAGCAGTACTTC. It codes for CASSLGGGRSYEQYF.

This clonotype was counted a single time. The chain has TRBV3-1 and TRBJ2-1; 8 bases are shared with TRBD2. CDR1 is LGHDT and CDR2 is YNNKEL in the germline V gene (reference sequence). The trim removed 4 bases at V and 7 bases at J, leaving 3 bases unmatched. This CDR3 has 13 amino acids. The CDR3 DNA reads TGTGCCAGCAGCCCCCCGGGGGGGAATGAGCAGTTCTTC. Its translation: CASSPPGGNEQFF.

This chain uses TRBV27 with TRBJ2-1; 13 nucleotides align to TRBD2. V lost 6 bases, J lost 9 bases, and 14 bases stayed unmatched. CDR3 size: 17 residues. Germline-derived CDR1 and CDR2 are MNHEY and SMNVEV (reference sequence). The CDR3 loop is CASSTRTSGGTAFEQFF. CDR3 nucleotide sequence: TGTGCCAGCAGCACAAGGACTAGCGGGGGTACTGCCTTTGAGCAGTTCTTC.

This chain links TRBV20-1 with TRBJ2-5; D is possibly TRBD1 or TRBD2 (5 bases each). V was shortened by 4 bases and J by 5 bases, with 14 bases between the two germline ends. The V gene's germline CDR1 is DFQATT and CDR2 SNEGSKA (reference sequence). This CDR3 spans 13 amino acids. Written as DNA, the CDR3 is TGCAGTGCTACTCCCCGGGACCTGGAGACCCAGTACTTC. Residues: CSATPRDLETQYF.

The chain couples TRBV6-2 or TRBV6-3 to TRBJ2-7; possibly TRBD2 for D (5 bases). Germline loops: CDR1 MNHEY, CDR2 SVGEGT. The CDR3 contains 14 residues. Trimming took off 7 bases at V and 2 bases at J, with 15 bases between the two ends. Here the CDR3 reads CASTETGRAYEQYF. CDR3 bases: TGTGCCAGCACGGAGACGGGGAGAGCCTACGAGCAGTACTTC.

The chain has TRBV4-1 and TRBJ1-1, with unresolved D. Trimming removed 2 bases from V and 6 bases from J, with 19 bases in between. The CDR3 is 16 amino acids. Germline values: CDR1 MGHRA, CDR2 YSYEKL. For the CDR3, the DNA is TGCGCCAGCAGCCAATCCGAGGGCCCTATCGGCGCTGAAGCTTTCTTT. Encoded protein: CASSQSEGPIGAEAFF.

The rearrangement joins TRBV2 to TRBJ2-7, with D unresolved. V lost 0 bases and J lost 2, with 14 bases in between. There are 16 residues in the CDR3. CDR1 and CDR2 from the germline V gene are SNHLY and FYNNEI. DNA of the CDR3: TGTGCCAGCAGTGAAGCGCTAAGGACGGCCGCCTACGAGCAGTACTTC. As protein: CASSEALRTAAYEQYF.

The chain recombines TRBV30 with TRBJ2-7; D not certain. From germline, CDR1 is GTSNPN and CDR2 SVGIG (reference sequence). V gave up 2 bases and J gave up 5 bases, with 7 bases separating them. The CDR3 consists of 11 residues. CDR3 amino acids: CAWSLGHEQYF. The DNA for the CDR3 is TGTGCCTGGAGTCTCGGACACGAGCAGTACTTC.

This clonotype was recorded only once. The rearrangement joins TRBV4-2 to TRBJ2-7; TRBD2 agrees at 9 bases. V lost 0 bases to trimming and J lost 1 base; unmatched junction nucleotides: 4. This CDR3 contains 16 residues. Looked up from germline, CDR1 is LGHNA and CDR2 is YNFKEQ. The CDR3 nucleotides are TGTGCCAGCAGCCAAGAGACTAGCGGACAATCCTACGAGCAGTACTTC. It translates to CASSQETSGQSYEQYF.

The rearrangement links TRBV12-3 or TRBV12-4 to TRBJ1-5, with D uncertain. Trimming left V 6 bases short and J 3 bases short, with 12 bases between. CDR3 length equals 14 residues. CDR3 residues: CASSLDGLNQPQHF. In DNA, the CDR3 is TGTGCCAGCAGCTTGGACGGACTCAATCAGCCCCAGCATTTT.

This rearrangement joins TRBV7-8 to TRBJ1-1, with D possibly being TRBD1 (5 bases). The CDR3 loop spans 16 amino acids. V was shortened by 5 bases and J by 5 bases, with 21 bases between the two germline ends. Germline assignment: CDR1 SGHVS and CDR2 FQNEAQ. CDR3 region: CASSLEGMGGVTEAFF. In DNA, the CDR3 is TGTGCCAGCAGCCTAGAGGGAATGGGGGGTGTAACTGAAGCTTTCTTT.

The chain has TRBV27 and TRBJ2-2, with D possibly called TRBD1 or TRBD2 (5 bases each). Per germline, CDR1 MNHEY and CDR2 SMNVEV (reference sequence). The CDR3 sequence is 16 residues long. Trimming removed 1 base at V and 0 bases at J, with 9 bases between. This CDR3 is CASSLYLGANTGELFF. CDR3 nucleotides: TGTGCCAGCAGTTTATACCTGGGGGCGAACACCGGGGAGCTGTTTTTT.

J is TRBJ2-7 and V is TRBV19; TRBD2 agrees at 10 bases. Germline assignment: CDR1 LNHDA and CDR2 SQIVND (reference sequence). Trimming took 6 bases from V and 2 from J; bases not matched to a gene: 4. This CDR3 spans 14 amino acids. The CDR3 DNA reads as TGTGCCAGTAGCTTTACTAGCGGGGCCTACGAGCAGTACTTC. Translated: CASSFTSGAYEQYF.

The rearrangement joins TRBV12-3 or TRBV12-4 to TRBJ1-2; TRBD1 matches at 7 bases. The CDR3 contains 15 residues. J gave up 4 bases and V 8 bases, and 13 bases lay outside the gene matches. This chain's CDR3 is CASGAGGAPLYGYTF. Here the CDR3 DNA reads TGTGCCAGCGGCGCAGGGGGTGCCCCCCTCTATGGCTACACCTTC.

The chain is built from TRBV6-4 and TRBJ2-3, with 10 bases lining up with TRBD2. The CDR3 sequence is 15 residues long. V shed 5 bases, J shed 5 bases, and the junction held 7 bases outside the gene matches. Germline V CDR1 and CDR2: MRHNA, SNTAGT. Here the CDR3 reads CASSFSGGARDTQYF. The CDR3 coding sequence is TGTGCCAGCAGTTTCAGCGGGGGGGCCAGAGATACGCAGTATTTT.

The table lists this clonotype with a count of one. The chain combines TRBV4-1 with TRBJ2-3; D gene uncertain. The V gene's germline CDR1 is MGHRA and CDR2 YSYEKL. V lost 1 base and J lost 4, with 9 bases in between. This CDR3 is 14 amino acids long. This CDR3 is CASSQGSFADTQYF. Here the CDR3 DNA reads TGCGCCAGCAGCCAAGGTTCTTTCGCAGATACGCAGTATTTT.

This chain links TRBV30 with TRBJ1-5, with D hard to call. From germline, CDR1 is GTSNPN and CDR2 SVGIG (reference sequence). The V gene lost 0 bases and the J gene lost 0 bases, with 6 bases spanning the gap. The CDR3 sequence is 14 residues long. This chain's CDR3 is CAWSVLDSNQPQHF. The CDR3 coding sequence is TGTGCCTGGAGTGTATTAGATAGCAATCAGCCCCAGCATTTT.

V is TRBV29-1 and J is TRBJ1-3, with D possibly TRBD1 on 5 matching bases. The length of the CDR3 is 14 residues. Germline V gives CDR1 SQVTM, CDR2 ANQGSEA. V dropped 6 bases and J dropped 1 base, with 13 bases sitting between them. CDR3 sequence reads: CSVDVDSSGNTIYF. In nucleotides, the CDR3 is TGCAGCGTGGACGTCGACAGTTCTGGAAACACCATATATTTT.

CDR3 bases: TGTGCCAGCATCGAAGGGCTGGGAGTGATGGATACGCAGTATTTT. Translating it yields CASIEGLGVMDTQYF. The V and J genes are TRBV2 and TRBJ2-3, with a possible D match to TRBD2 (5 bases). The length of the CDR3 is 15 residues. The germline V and J ends were trimmed by 7 bases and 6 bases, with 20 bases remaining between them. Germline lookup yields CDR1 SNHLY and CDR2 FYNNEI.

The rearrangement joins TRBV2 to TRBJ2-6; D is perhaps TRBD1 (5 bases). CDR1 is SNHLY and CDR2 is FYNNEI in the germline V gene. V lost 4 bases and J 5 bases, leaving 12 bases between the germline ends. CDR3 size: 15 residues. CDR3 protein: CASSAGSVRANVLTF. In DNA form, the CDR3 reads TGTGCCAGCAGTGCAGGGTCGGTCCGGGCCAACGTCCTGACTTTC.

The rearrangement uses TRBV7-8 and TRBJ2-7, with 10 bases identical to TRBD1. This CDR3 region has 13 residues. The V gene's germline CDR1 is SGHVS and CDR2 FQNEAQ. The ends lost 3 bases at V and 5 bases at J; junction bases unmatched: 1. The CDR3 nucleotides are TGTGCCAGCAGCTTGACAGGGGGCGACGAGCAGTACTTC. It is translated as CASSLTGGDEQYF.

The chain links TRBV5-6 to TRBJ1-1, with D uncertain. Looked up from germline, CDR1 is SGHDT and CDR2 is YYEEEE. The V end lost 0 bases, the J end lost 0 bases, and 3 bases lay between the germline ends. The CDR3 consists of 13 residues. In DNA, the CDR3 is TGTGCCAGCAGCTTGGGGGTGAACACTGAAGCTTTCTTT. This translates into CASSLGVNTEAFF.

The rearrangement uses TRBV11-2 and TRBJ2-7; D is unclear. This CDR3 has 14 amino acids. With 7 bases removed from V and 0 bases from J, the gap between germline ends came to 13 bases. Looked up from germline, CDR1 is SGHAT and CDR2 is FQNNGV. The CDR3 sequence is CASTQPMASYEQYF. DNA of the CDR3: TGTGCCAGCACCCAACCCATGGCCTCCTACGAGCAGTACTTC.

The chain has TRBV7-9 and TRBJ2-5; D perhaps matches TRBD1 (6 bases). The V and J ends lost 5 bases and 0 bases respectively, with 10 bases between them. The CDR3 contains 14 residues. The germline V gene encodes CDR1 SEHNR and CDR2 FQNEAQ (reference sequence). The CDR3 reads CASSGRDNQETQYF. DNA for the CDR3: TGTGCCAGCAGCGGCCGGGACAACCAAGAGACCCAGTACTTC.

The rearrangement uses TRBV2 and TRBJ1-2; no definite D call. Germline loops: CDR1 SNHLY, CDR2 FYNNEI. Trimming removed 4 bases at V and 4 bases at J, with 10 bases between. The CDR3 is 13 residues long. CDR3 residues: CASSVVAFYGYTF. CDR3 DNA: TGTGCCAGCAGTGTAGTAGCTTTCTATGGCTACACCTTC. Combining the CDR3 with reference TRBV2 and TRBJ1-2 gives the whole variable domain EPEVTQTPSHQVTQMGQEVILRCVPISNHLYFYWYRQILGQKVEFLVSFYNNEISEKSEIFDDQFSVERPDGSNFTLKIRSTKLEDSAMYFCASSVVAFYGYTFGSGTRLTVV.

The J gene is TRBJ1-5, the V gene TRBV9, with D unresolved. Trimming left V 4 bases short and J 7 bases short, with 15 bases between. CDR3 length: 14 residues. Germline V gene data show CDR1 as SGDLS and CDR2 as YYNGEE. The CDR3 spells CASSPWGGKQPQHF. The CDR3 coding sequence is TGTGCCAGCAGCCCTTGGGGAGGGAAACAGCCCCAGCATTTT.

This chain links TRBV7-6 with TRBJ1-5, with TRBD1 identical over 8 bases. Per germline, CDR1 SGHVS and CDR2 FNYEAQ. The V gene end was trimmed by 8 bases and the J gene end by 0 bases; junction bases not matched to a gene: 3. The CDR3 spans 14 residues. CDR3 amino acids: CASGQGDSNQPQHF. The CDR3 coding sequence is TGTGCCAGCGGACAGGGTGATAGCAATCAGCCCCAGCATTTT.